This T cell receptor beta chain was captured by sequencing in a study of technical replicates of blood from a handful of donors. The table came from immunoSEQ multiplex PCR; TCRdb's copy has only in-frame clones and leaves some out. This sample has 65,000 to 85,000 clones, with just over 95% found just once. V lost 4 bases, J lost 0 bases, and 7 bases stayed unmatched. The length of the CDR3 is 16 residues. Per the germline V gene, CDR1 is MGHRA and CDR2 is YSYEKL. Material: T cells isolated from PBMCs. This rearrangement joins TRBV4-1 to TRBJ2-7, with 9 bases aligning to TRBD1. The sequence was collected from a human donor in good health. CDR3 region: CASSPAGTGTSYEQYF. The CDR3 DNA reads TGCGCCAGCAGCCCCGCCGGGACAGGGACCTCCTACGAGCAGTACTTC.